The 20 T cell receptor beta chains in this list originate from one sample, sequenced in a study of cytomegalovirus exposure and HLA in healthy donors. Amplification used 60 Vbeta primers and 13 Jbeta primers. The method was immunoSEQ multiplex PCR; TCRdb's version includes in-frame clones alone and lacks a portion of them. The sample has more than 110,000 clones; around four fifths are singletons. Sequenced: PBMCs. The receptors derive from a man aged 30 to 45 in good health and CMV-seropositive.

This clone was recorded once. The chain links TRBV2 to TRBJ2-5, with D possibly being TRBD2 (5 bases). Trimming shortened V by 1 base and J by 7 bases, and 16 bases separated the two germline ends. CDR3 length equals 15 residues. The germline CDR1 and CDR2 sequences are SNHLY and FYNNEI. As DNA, the CDR3 is TGTGCCAGCAGTGAAGACGAGTTCCGGGGTGGGACCCAGTACTTC. It yields the protein CASSEDEFRGGTQYF.

This chain joins TRBV14 and TRBJ1-2; D not resolved. V dropped 0 bases and J dropped 5 bases, with 10 bases sitting between them. The CDR3 has 14 residues. The germline gives CDR1 SGHDN, CDR2 FVKESK. The DNA of the CDR3 is TGTGCCAGCAGCCAAGAATGGCAGGAATATGGCTACACCTTC. It is translated as CASSQEWQEYGYTF.

The rearrangement links TRBV7-6 to TRBJ2-7, with D perhaps TRBD1 (6 bases). Germline CDR1 is SGHVS and CDR2 is FNYEAQ. CDR3 length: 13 residues. V lost 1 base and J 13 bases, leaving 17 bases between the germline ends. The CDR3 bases are TGTGCCAGCAGCTTAGGGAAATACAGGGAGTTATACTTC. Encoded protein: CASSLGKYRELYF.

For the CDR3, the DNA is TGTGCCACCAAGACAGGGGGTAGCTCCTACAATGAGCAGTTCTTC. It specifies CATKTGGSSYNEQFF. The chain uses TRBV2 and TRBJ2-1; 9 bases agree with TRBD1. The germline CDR1 and CDR2 sequences are SNHLY and FYNNEI. J was trimmed by 0 bases and V by 10 bases; bases with no gene match: 7. The CDR3 totals 15 residues.

The chain links TRBV27 to TRBJ2-1; D call uncertain. This CDR3 contains 12 residues. Per the germline V gene, CDR1 is MNHEY and CDR2 is SMNVEV (reference sequence). V gave up 5 bases and J gave up 9 bases, with 11 bases separating them. The CDR3 protein is CASSLNYGEQFF. The CDR3 DNA sequence: TGTGCCAGCAGTCTTAACTACGGTGAGCAGTTCTTC.

The gene calls are TRBV11-3 and TRBJ2-3; 12 bases align to TRBD2. V lost 0 bases to trimming and J lost 3 bases; unmatched junction nucleotides: 4. The CDR3 has 17 amino acids. Germline V gene sequence: CDR1 SGHNT, CDR2 YENEEA. The CDR3, as DNA: TGTGCCAGCAGCTTAGACATGACTAGCGGGAGTACAGATACGCAGTATTTT. Protein sequence: CASSLDMTSGSTDTQYF.

The chain couples TRBV18 to TRBJ1-2; TRBD1 matches at 10 bases. The CDR3 length is 16 residues. V lost 2 bases and J lost 3; bases outside the gene matches: 6. Per germline, CDR1 KGHSH and CDR2 LQKENI. CDR3 residues: CASSPETGGADYGYTF. CDR3 bases: TGTGCCAGCTCACCAGAGACAGGGGGCGCTGACTATGGCTACACCTTC.

The chain uses TRBV27 and TRBJ2-5; D gene unclear. Trimming stripped 3 bases from V and 0 bases from J, with 5 bases between. Looked up from germline, CDR1 is MNHEY and CDR2 is SMNVEV (reference sequence). The CDR3 is made up of 13 amino acids. CDR3 sequence reads: CASSLRNQETQYF. In nucleotides, the CDR3 is TGTGCCAGCAGTTTGAGAAACCAAGAGACCCAGTACTTC.

This clone was counted between two and nine times. The V gene is TRBV28, the J gene TRBJ1-1; D is possibly TRBD1 (6 bases). V was shortened by 5 bases and J by 5 bases, with 9 bases between the two germline ends. From germline, CDR1 is MDHEN and CDR2 SYDVKM. The CDR3 spans 12 residues. Here the CDR3 reads CASSIQGTEAFF. The CDR3, as DNA: TGTGCCAGCAGTATACAGGGAACTGAAGCTTTCTTT.

The chain carries TRBV28 and TRBJ1-2; D is possibly TRBD1 (5 bases). This CDR3 is 16 amino acids long. Germline assignment: CDR1 MDHEN and CDR2 SYDVKM. V lost 4 bases to trimming and J lost 3 bases, with 18 bases between them. The CDR3: CASSSLIHGGYYGYTF. CDR3 nucleotide sequence: TGTGCCAGCAGTTCACTAATCCACGGGGGATACTATGGCTACACCTTC.

Of note for this clone: The conserved phenylalanine or tryptophan normally closing the CDR3 is absent here, so this likely arose from a read error. The DNA is omitted, as the CDR3 cannot be located on it reliably, and the CDR3 follows TCRdb's listing. The chain employs TRBV23-1 and TRBJ1-4; the tabulated D call, TRBD1, remains unverified against the DNA. TRBV23-1 is an ORF, with its function uncertain. Ends included, the CDR3 has 10 residues. The CDR3 is CASSGTGGTG.

This clone came up a few times. The V gene is TRBV15, the J gene TRBJ1-4; D is unclear. Germline V gene lookup returns CDR1 LNHNV and CDR2 YYDKDF (reference sequence). This CDR3 contains 15 residues. Trimming took off 1 base at V and 8 bases at J, with 14 bases between the two ends. CDR3 protein: CATSRVPGSREKLFF. DNA for the CDR3: TGTGCCACCAGCAGAGTTCCGGGGTCAAGAGAAAAACTGTTTTTT.

This rearrangement joins TRBV7-2 to TRBJ1-2; tentatively, D is TRBD1 (5 bases). Trimming removed 5 bases at V and 0 bases at J, with 13 bases between. Germline V gene lookup returns CDR1 SGHTA and CDR2 FQGNSA. This CDR3 has 15 residues. The CDR3 nucleotides are TGTGCCAGCAGCCTCCGACAGAACTCTAACTATGGCTACACCTTC. It yields the protein CASSLRQNSNYGYTF.

The V and J genes are TRBV2 and TRBJ2-7; 7 nucleotides match TRBD1. V lost 6 bases, J lost 0 bases, and 8 bases stayed unmatched. Germline CDR1 is SNHLY and CDR2 is FYNNEI. The CDR3 extends over 15 amino acids. CDR3 loop: CASSGQAPLSYEQYF. Written as DNA, the CDR3 is TGTGCCAGCAGCGGACAGGCGCCTCTCTCCTACGAGCAGTACTTC.

In its sample, this clone was seen once. V is TRBV28 and J is TRBJ2-3; 9 bases map to TRBD2. CDR1 is MDHEN and CDR2 is SYDVKM in the germline V gene. The CDR3 is 15 amino acids. V trimming: 3 bases; J trimming: 3 bases; junction bases outside the gene matches: 4. For the CDR3, the DNA is TGTGCCAGCAGTTTCAGCGGGAGGAGAACAGATACGCAGTATTTT. It yields the protein CASSFSGRRTDTQYF. Full variable domain (rest looked up from reference TRBV28 and TRBJ2-3): DVKVTQSSRYLVKRTGEKVFLECVQDMDHENMFWYRQDPGLGLRLIYFSYDVKMKEKGDIPEGYSVSREKKERFSLILESASTNQTSMYLCASSFSGRRTDTQYFGPGTRLTVL.

V and J are TRBV2 and TRBJ1-1, with D perhaps matching TRBD1 (6 bases). This CDR3 comprises 19 residues. V was clipped by 3 bases and J by 3 bases, with 26 bases between them. The germline CDR1 and CDR2 sequences are SNHLY and FYNNEI. CDR3 amino acids: CASSDLRSDRPETDTEAFF. The DNA of the CDR3 is TGTGCCAGCAGTGACCTGCGGTCGGACAGACCCGAAACGGACACTGAAGCTTTCTTT.

This chain links TRBV5-4 with TRBJ2-1; perhaps TRBD2 as D (5 bases). The CDR3 contains 12 residues. Trimming left V 4 bases short and J 5 bases short, with 7 bases between. Germline CDR1 reads SGHNT; CDR2 reads YYREEE (reference sequence). CDR3 sequence: CASSRGDNEQFF. The CDR3 coding sequence is TGTGCCAGCAGCCGGGGAGACAATGAGCAGTTCTTC.

The genes are TRBV28 and TRBJ1-4, with D unclear. CDR3 size: 12 residues. The V end was cut by 9 bases, the J end by 8 bases, with 13 bases between. The germline CDR1 and CDR2 sequences are MDHEN and SYDVKM. This CDR3 reads CASRYSREKLFF. CDR3 nucleotide sequence: TGTGCCAGTAGATATTCTCGGGAAAAACTGTTTTTT.

The chain couples TRBV2 to TRBJ1-1; D remains ambiguous. Germline assignment: CDR1 SNHLY and CDR2 FYNNEI. The CDR3 loop spans 18 amino acids. Trimming left V 2 bases short and J 5 bases short, with 24 bases between. The CDR3 sequence: CASSEKRPLGQLGTEAFF. In DNA, the CDR3 is TGTGCCAGCAGTGAAAAACGGCCATTAGGGCAACTAGGGACTGAAGCTTTCTTT.

The chain uses TRBV9 and TRBJ2-7, with D perhaps TRBD2 (6 bases). This CDR3 comprises 15 residues. V dropped 4 bases and J dropped 0 bases, with 14 bases sitting between them. Germline V lookup: CDR1 SGDLS, CDR2 YYNGEE. The CDR3 bases are TGTGCCAGCAGCCCCGGAGGGGCAGCCTCCTACGAGCAGTACTTC. Protein: CASSPGGAASYEQYF.